Sequencing of this T cell receptor (beta chain) was carried out in a study of T and B cells in COVID-19 patients. TRB rearrangements were amplified by multiplex PCR with BIOMED2 TRB-A/B primers. TCRdb re-analysed the multiplex PCR reads in MiXCR, keeping a single row per CDR3 protein. The table has around 15,000 distinct CDR3 sequences, roughly 28% seen once. This clonotype was seen a handful of times. From blood, about 240-500 ng of genomic DNA served as TRB template. Germline loops: CDR1 KGHSH, CDR2 LQKENI. Trimming cost V 0 bases and J 3 bases, with 9 bases left between them. CDR3 length: 14 amino acids.

The V and J genes are TRBV18 and TRBJ2-7; weak D call: TRBD1 (6 bases). The sequencing sample was made of blood. This TCR was sampled from a human donor who had recovered from COVID-19. CDR3 coding DNA: TGTGCCAGCTCACCACCCGGGACACTCTACGAGCAGTACTTC. This encodes CASSPPGTLYEQYF.